This T cell receptor (beta chain) was recorded in a study of cytomegalovirus exposure and HLA in healthy donors. The wider study: Ancestry clustering placed around 81% of several hundred genotyped donors in the Caucasian-associated cluster. General observations from the study: One variant, a missense change in DCLRE1C, was linked in a later analysis to TCR beta V- and J-gene trimming. Among TCR beta chains, those listed as cytomegalovirus-associated numbered some 170. Some segments of the V type, notably TRBV6-2 and TRBV6-3, were excluded as indistinguishable.

With respect to this clone: Antigen unknown.

Trimming took off 3 bases at V and 7 bases at J, with 16 bases between the two ends. Germline-derived CDR1 and CDR2 are SNHLY and FYNNEI. This CDR3 has 15 amino acids. The PCR made use of 60 Vbeta and 13 Jbeta primers. Some clones are missing from TCRdb's copy, which holds only in-frame ones; the method was immunoSEQ multiplex PCR. The sample includes approximately 170,000 clones, 60% to 85% of them seen just once. This clonotype originated in a woman between 40 and 50 years old in good health and CMV-seropositive. This chain joins TRBV2 and TRBJ1-5; TRBD1 is a possible D gene (6 bases). Material for sequencing was PBMCs. As DNA, the CDR3 is TGTGCCAGCAGTGAGAGGTCAGGGGCGGCCCAGCCCCAGCATTTT. This sequence encodes CASSERSGAAQPQHF.